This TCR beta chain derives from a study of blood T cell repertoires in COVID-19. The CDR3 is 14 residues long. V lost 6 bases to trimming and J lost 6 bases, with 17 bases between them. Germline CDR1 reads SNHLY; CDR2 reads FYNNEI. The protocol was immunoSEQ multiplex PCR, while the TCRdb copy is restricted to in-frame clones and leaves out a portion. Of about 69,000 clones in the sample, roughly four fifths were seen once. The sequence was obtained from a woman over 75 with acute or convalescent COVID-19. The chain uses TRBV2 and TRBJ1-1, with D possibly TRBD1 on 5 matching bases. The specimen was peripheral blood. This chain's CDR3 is CASRMDTAQAEAFF. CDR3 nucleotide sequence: TGTGCCAGCAGAATGGACACCGCTCAGGCTGAAGCTTTCTTT.